The 5 T cell receptor beta chains below were found in one sample sequenced in a study of T cells in women clearing cervical HPV infection. Repertoires were generated with immunoSEQ multiplex PCR, while TCRdb's copy carries only in-frame clones and drops some. The table for this sample gives roughly 28,000 clones. The source material was blood buffy coat. All receptors derive from a woman aged 18 to 75 with a cervical HPV16 infection that either progressed to CIN3+ or cleared (not recorded which).

As regards this clone: The read comes to an end 3 residues before the CDR3 does, leaving the germline J gene to fill in the end. This chain joins TRBV12-5 and TRBJ2-7, with a possible D match to TRBD2 (6 bases). The V gene lost 2 bases and the J gene lost 1 base, with 9 bases spanning the gap. The CDR3 has 14 residues. Germline V gives CDR1 LGHNT, CDR2 FRNRAP. CDR3 DNA (partial): TGTGCTAGTGGTTTGTGGGGGGAGTCCTACGAG. It translates to CASGLWGESYE. The entire CDR3 protein reads CASGLWGESYEQYF. Drawing the rest from reference TRBV12-5 and TRBJ2-7, the complete variable domain is DARVTQTPRHKVTEMGQEVTMRCQPILGHNTVFWYRQTMMQGLELLAYFRNRAPLDDSGMPKDRFSAEMPDATLATLKIQPSEPRDSAVYFCASGLWGESYEQYFGPGTRLTVT.

In the case of this clone: The DNA ends 3 residues before the CDR3 does, and the rest of the CDR3 is filled in from the germline J gene. The chain combines TRBV5-1 with TRBJ1-2; perhaps TRBD1 as D (5 bases). In germline, CDR1 is SGHRS, CDR2 YFSETQ. The germline V and J ends were trimmed by 0 bases and 3 bases, with 9 bases remaining between them. The CDR3 runs to 14 residues. CDR3 DNA, as far as it was read: TGCGCCAGCAGCTTGGGGGGGGTCGACTATGGC. Protein product: CASSLGGVDYG. The whole CDR3 is CASSLGGVDYGYTF. Combining the CDR3 with reference TRBV5-1 and TRBJ1-2 gives the whole variable domain KAGVTQTPRYLIKTRGQQVTLSCSPISGHRSVSWYQQTPGQGLQFLFEYFSETQRNKGNFPGRFSGRQFSNSRSEMNVSTLELGDSALYLCASSLGGVDYGYTFGSGTRLTVV.

As regards this clone: Sequencing ends 3 residues short of the CDR3 end; the germline J gene provides the rest. The rearrangement links TRBV10-3 to TRBJ2-2; 7 nucleotides agree with TRBD2. Trimming took 7 bases from V and 1 from J; bases not matched to a gene: 3. CDR1 and CDR2 from the germline V gene are ENHRY and SYGVKD. The CDR3 spans 14 residues. The CDR3 region is CAIKERENTGELFF. The sequenced CDR3 bases are TGTGCCATCAAAGAGCGGGAGAACACCGGGGAG.

Points on this clone: The sequence runs out 3 residues before the end of the CDR3; the remainder is reconstructed from the germline J gene. V usage is TRBV5-6 and J usage is TRBJ2-1; 10 nucleotides align to TRBD2. The CDR3 runs to 15 residues. Germline V gives CDR1 SGHDT, CDR2 YYEEEE. Trimming removed 2 bases from V and 8 bases from J; junction bases left unmatched: 7. CDR3 region: CASSFSLAGVYEQFF. Incomplete CDR3 DNA: TGTGCCAGCAGCTTCTCTCTAGCGGGGGTTTATGAG.

The sequenced CDR3 bases are TGCAGTGCTAGTGGCGGACAGGGCCCGCGCGAG. Translation: CSASGGQGPRE. Given in full, the CDR3 is CSASGGQGPREQYF. The chain joins TRBV20-1 to TRBJ2-7; 8 bases line up with TRBD1. The observed sequence ends 3 residues before the CDR3 terminus, with the missing tail filled in from the germline J gene. V shed 3 bases, J shed 6 bases, and the junction held 10 bases outside the gene matches. The CDR3 consists of 14 residues. Germline V lookup: CDR1 DFQATT, CDR2 SNEGSKA (reference sequence).